This entry features one T cell receptor beta chain sequence. What it binds is not known. With 3 bases removed from V and 9 bases from J, the gap between germline ends came to 7 bases. The CDR3 extends over 11 amino acids. Germline CDR1 is SGHTA and CDR2 is FQGNSA. The authors prepared the TCRbeta library with unique molecular identifiers. TCRdb reanalysed the PCR reads using MiXCR and keeps one entry per CDR3 protein. This sample has around 230,000 distinct CDR3 sequences, with under 20% found just once. The sample comes from a study of T-cell reconstitution after alpha-beta-depleted transplantation in children. Study-level findings and limits: By about two months after transplant, alpha-beta T cells reportedly arose from several hundred graft clones that had expanded.

The V call is TRBV7-2, the J call TRBJ2-3, with D tentatively TRBD1 (5 bases). Sample: PBMCs, mostly from graft donor cells, taken 360 days after TCRalphabeta/CD19-depleted stem cell transplant. The receptor was derived from a male patient between 2 and 10 years old who had a stem cell transplant for acute lymphoblastic leukemia, so the T cells may come from the graft donor. CDR3 coding DNA: TGTGCCAGCAGCTTCAGGGTCACGCAGTATTTT. The encoded protein is CASSFRVTQYF.